A selection of T cell receptor beta chains follows, all from one sample in a study of Graves' ophthalmopathy and Graves' hyperthyroidism. TCRdb independently ran MiXCR on the multiplex PCR reads; one entry per CDR3 protein. Of under 350,000 distinct CDR3 sequences in the sample, 17% were seen once. Material: peripheral blood. The receptors shown here come from an adult man with Graves' ophthalmopathy. Both conserved end residues are trimmed from each CDR3. Only some rows state a clone size, as once, few, many or a class for expanded clones.

many,TRBV29-1,TRBJ2-7,SVEEGGAHEQY
many,TRBV29-1,TRBJ2-5,SASGGNQETQY
many,TRBV28,TRBJ2-3,ASSSGTSGHTDTQY
many,TRBV12-3/TRBV12-4,TRBJ1-1,ASSSTLGVVTEAF
many,TRBV30,TRBJ2-7,AWKPRGTSSYEQY
many,TRBV27,TRBJ2-7,ASSAIAGSYEQY
few,TRBV6-1,TRBJ2-7,ASSVRQGAYEQY
many,TRBV20-1,TRBJ2-7,SATGLAGLLSEQY
many,TRBV6-2/TRBV6-3,TRBJ1-5,ASSWLRDSNQPQH
many,TRBV7-8,TRBJ1-1,ASSLFGQEAF
many,TRBV4-1,TRBJ1-2,ASSQRQGVSNYGYT
many,TRBV6-2/TRBV6-3,TRBJ2-6,ASTTPMISGANVLT
many,TRBV27,TRBJ1-1,ASRGVGEGDTEAF
many,TRBV28,TRBJ1-1,ASSLWAGSRTEAF
NA,TRBV6-2/TRBV6-3,TRBJ2-5,ASRVSGKGETQY
many,TRBV5-5,TRBJ2-2,ASSNGLVLGELF
many,TRBV30,TRBJ2-7,ACWDSSYEQY
many,TRBV15,TRBJ1-1,ATSTGGRDRGPLNTEAF
many,TRBV10-1,TRBJ1-6,ASSERTTGPPPH
NA,TRBV6-1,TRBJ1-5,ASSESTGNQPQH
many,TRBV5-1,TRBJ2-3,ASSQGLAGASTDTQY
many,TRBV20-1,TRBJ2-7,SARVRQTYEQY
many,TRBV10-3,TRBJ1-1,AIRAGGRTTEAF
many,TRBV28,TRBJ1-5,ALAGFSNQPQH
NA,TRBV28,TRBJ1-3,ASSDRTGTFSGNTIY
many,TRBV20-1,TRBJ2-2,SALAGVTSNTGELF